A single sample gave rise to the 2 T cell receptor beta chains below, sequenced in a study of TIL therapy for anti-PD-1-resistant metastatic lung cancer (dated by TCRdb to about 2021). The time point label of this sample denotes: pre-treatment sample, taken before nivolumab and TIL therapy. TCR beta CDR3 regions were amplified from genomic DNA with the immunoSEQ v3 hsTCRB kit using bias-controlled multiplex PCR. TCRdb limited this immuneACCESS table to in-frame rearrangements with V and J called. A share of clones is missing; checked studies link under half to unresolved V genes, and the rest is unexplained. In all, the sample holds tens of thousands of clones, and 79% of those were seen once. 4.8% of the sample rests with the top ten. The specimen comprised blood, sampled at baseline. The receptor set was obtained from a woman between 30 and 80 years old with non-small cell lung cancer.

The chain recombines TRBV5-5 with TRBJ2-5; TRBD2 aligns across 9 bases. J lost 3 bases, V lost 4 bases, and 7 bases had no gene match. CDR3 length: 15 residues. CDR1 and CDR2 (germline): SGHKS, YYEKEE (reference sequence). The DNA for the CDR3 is TGTGCCAGCAGCCACGGAGCGGGGGGAAAAGAGACCCAGTACTTC. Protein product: CASSHGAGGKETQYF. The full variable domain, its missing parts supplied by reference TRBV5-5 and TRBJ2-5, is DAGVTQSPTHLIKTRGQQVTLRCSPISGHKSVSWYQQVLGQGPQFIFQYYEKEERGRGNFPDRFSARQFPNYSSELNVNALLLGDSALYLCASSHGAGGKETQYFGPGTRLLVL.

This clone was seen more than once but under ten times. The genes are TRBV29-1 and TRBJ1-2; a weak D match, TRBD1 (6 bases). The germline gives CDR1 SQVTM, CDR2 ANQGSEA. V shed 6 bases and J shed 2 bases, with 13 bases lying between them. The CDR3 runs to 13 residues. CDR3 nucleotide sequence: TGCAGCGTGGGAAACACAGGGAACTATGGCTACACCTTC. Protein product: CSVGNTGNYGYTF.